This TCR beta chain originates from a study of blood T cell repertoires in COVID-19. Study-level information: Collection of acute and convalescent COVID-19 samples took place in the United States, Italy and Spain.

The cohort comprised adults aged about 18 to 100 years residing in under 30 US areas. Generated by immunoSEQ multiplex PCR, the TCRdb table keeps only in-frame clones and is missing some. The data contain fewer than 200,000 clones, about 88% of them singletons. The sequence came from a middle-aged woman in a cohort exposed to, infected with or recovered from COVID-19 (not recorded which). The sequenced sample was PBMCs or T cells enriched from blood (not recorded which).

Here the CDR3 reads CASSPLGGRASYEQYF. The CDR3 DNA reads as TGTGCCAGCTCACCACTTGGGGGCAGGGCCTCCTACGAGCAGTACTTC. The chain combines TRBV18 with TRBJ2-7, with a tentative D call TRBD1 (6 bases). This CDR3 comprises 16 residues. The ends were cut back, 1 base at V and 0 bases at J, with 13 bases in the middle. CDR1 KGHSH and CDR2 LQKENI come from the germline V gene.